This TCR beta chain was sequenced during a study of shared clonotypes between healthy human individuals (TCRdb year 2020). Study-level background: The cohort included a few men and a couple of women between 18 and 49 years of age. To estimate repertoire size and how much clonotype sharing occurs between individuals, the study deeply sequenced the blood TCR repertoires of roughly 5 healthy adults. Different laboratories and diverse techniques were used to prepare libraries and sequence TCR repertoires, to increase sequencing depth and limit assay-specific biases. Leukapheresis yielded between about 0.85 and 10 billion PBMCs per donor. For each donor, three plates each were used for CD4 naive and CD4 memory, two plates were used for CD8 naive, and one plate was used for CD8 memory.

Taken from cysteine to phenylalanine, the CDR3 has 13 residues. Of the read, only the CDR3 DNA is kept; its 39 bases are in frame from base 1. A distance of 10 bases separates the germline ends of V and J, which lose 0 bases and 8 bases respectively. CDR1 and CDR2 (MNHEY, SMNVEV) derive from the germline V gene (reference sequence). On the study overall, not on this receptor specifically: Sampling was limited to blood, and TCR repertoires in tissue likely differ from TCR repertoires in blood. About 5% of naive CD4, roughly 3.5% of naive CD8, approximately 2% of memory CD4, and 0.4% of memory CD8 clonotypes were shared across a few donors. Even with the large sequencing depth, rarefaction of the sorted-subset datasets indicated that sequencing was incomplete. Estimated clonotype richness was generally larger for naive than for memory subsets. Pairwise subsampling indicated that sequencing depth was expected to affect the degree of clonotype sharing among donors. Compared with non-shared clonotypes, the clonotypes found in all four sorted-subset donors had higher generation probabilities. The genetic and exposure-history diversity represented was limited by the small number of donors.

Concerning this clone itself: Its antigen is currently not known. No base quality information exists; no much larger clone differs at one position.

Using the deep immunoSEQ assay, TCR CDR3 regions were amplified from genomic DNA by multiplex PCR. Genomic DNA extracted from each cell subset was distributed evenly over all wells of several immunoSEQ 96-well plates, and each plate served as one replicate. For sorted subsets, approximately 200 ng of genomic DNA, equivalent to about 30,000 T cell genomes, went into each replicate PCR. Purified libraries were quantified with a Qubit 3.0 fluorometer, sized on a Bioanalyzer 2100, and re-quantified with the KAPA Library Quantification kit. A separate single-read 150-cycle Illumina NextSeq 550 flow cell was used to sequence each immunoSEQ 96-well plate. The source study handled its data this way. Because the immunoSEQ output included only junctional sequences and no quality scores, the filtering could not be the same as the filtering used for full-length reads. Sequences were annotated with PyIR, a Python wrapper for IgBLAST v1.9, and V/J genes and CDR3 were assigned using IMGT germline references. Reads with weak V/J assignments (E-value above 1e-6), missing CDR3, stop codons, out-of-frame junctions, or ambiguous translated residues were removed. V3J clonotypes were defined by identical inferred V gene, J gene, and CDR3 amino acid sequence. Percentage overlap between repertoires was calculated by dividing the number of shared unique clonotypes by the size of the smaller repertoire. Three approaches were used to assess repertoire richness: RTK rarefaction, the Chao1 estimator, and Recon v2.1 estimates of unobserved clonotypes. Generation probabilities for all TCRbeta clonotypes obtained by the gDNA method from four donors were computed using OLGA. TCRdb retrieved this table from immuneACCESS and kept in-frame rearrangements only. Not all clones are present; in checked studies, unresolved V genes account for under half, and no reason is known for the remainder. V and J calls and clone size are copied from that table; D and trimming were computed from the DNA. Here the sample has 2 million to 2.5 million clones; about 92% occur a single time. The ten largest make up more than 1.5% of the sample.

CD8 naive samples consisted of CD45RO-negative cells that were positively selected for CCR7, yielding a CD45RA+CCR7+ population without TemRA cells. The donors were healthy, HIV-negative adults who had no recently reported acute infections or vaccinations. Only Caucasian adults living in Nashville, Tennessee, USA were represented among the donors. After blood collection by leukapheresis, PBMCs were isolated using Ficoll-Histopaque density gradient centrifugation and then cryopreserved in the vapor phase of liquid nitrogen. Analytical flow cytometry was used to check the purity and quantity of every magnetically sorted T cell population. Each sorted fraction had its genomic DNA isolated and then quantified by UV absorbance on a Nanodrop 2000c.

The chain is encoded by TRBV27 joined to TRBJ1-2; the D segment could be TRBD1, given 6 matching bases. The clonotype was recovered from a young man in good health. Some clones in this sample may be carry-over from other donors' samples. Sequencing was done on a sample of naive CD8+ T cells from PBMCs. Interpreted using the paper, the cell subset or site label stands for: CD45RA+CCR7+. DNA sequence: TGTGCCAGCAGTTTATCTAGGGGGGGCGGCTACACCTTC. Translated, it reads CASSLSRGGGYTF.